Included here is one T cell receptor beta chain sequence, with context. The data are from a study of blood T cell repertoires in COVID-19. Clones were read by immunoSEQ multiplex PCR, and TCRdb kept only the in-frame ones, dropping some. The table shows some 300,000 clones, with about 90% occurring only once. This CDR3 is 14 amino acids long. Germline V CDR1 and CDR2: SEHNR, FQNEAQ (reference sequence). V lost 5 bases and J 11 bases, leaving 19 bases between the germline ends. This TCR derives from a woman in her thirties who had recovered from COVID-19. The source material was PBMCs or T cells enriched from blood (not recorded which). V gene TRBV7-9 combines with J gene TRBJ1-5, with a tentative D call TRBD1 (6 bases). The CDR3 loop is CASSPPGDLTAQHF. CDR3 bases: TGTGCCAGCAGCCCACCAGGGGATCTCACGGCCCAGCATTTT.